This T cell receptor beta chain was captured by sequencing in a study of cytomegalovirus exposure and HLA in healthy donors. Points from the study as a whole: Reports credit the classifier with highly specific, highly sensitive diagnosis of cytomegalovirus status. TCR sequences were mostly rare, though some public TCRs occurred in many donors. 164 TCR beta chains were listed as cytomegalovirus-associated. Specificity for CMV antigens was confirmed in vitro for a few of the CMV-associated chains.

This clone was detected once. Antigen: not known. Germline V gene data show CDR1 as SGHDN and CDR2 as FVKESK. The V segment lost 4 bases and the J segment 10 bases; nucleotides outside the gene matches: 4. This CDR3 is 14 amino acids long. Measured with immunoSEQ multiplex PCR; TCRdb has only the in-frame clones, and not every one. Of roughly 150,000 clones in the sample, roughly nine tenths were seen once. The rearrangement joins TRBV14 to TRBJ1-6; 10 nucleotides agree with TRBD1. The material sequenced was PBMCs. This receptor was identified in a woman in her thirties in good health and CMV-seronegative. CDR3 nucleotide sequence: TGTGCCAGCAGCCCCGGGACAGGGGCCTCACCCCTCCACTTT. The encoded protein is CASSPGTGASPLHF.